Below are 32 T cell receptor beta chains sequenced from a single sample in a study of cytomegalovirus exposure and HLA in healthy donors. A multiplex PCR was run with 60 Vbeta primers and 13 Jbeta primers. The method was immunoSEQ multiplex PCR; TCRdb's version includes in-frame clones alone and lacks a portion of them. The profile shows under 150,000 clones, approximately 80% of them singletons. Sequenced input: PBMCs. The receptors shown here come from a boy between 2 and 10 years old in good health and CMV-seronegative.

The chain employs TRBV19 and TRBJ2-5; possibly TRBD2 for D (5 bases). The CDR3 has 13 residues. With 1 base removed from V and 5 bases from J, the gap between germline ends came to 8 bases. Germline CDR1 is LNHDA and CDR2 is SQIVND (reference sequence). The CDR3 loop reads CASSIGGFETQYF. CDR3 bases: TGTGCCAGTAGTATAGGAGGGTTTGAGACCCAGTACTTC.

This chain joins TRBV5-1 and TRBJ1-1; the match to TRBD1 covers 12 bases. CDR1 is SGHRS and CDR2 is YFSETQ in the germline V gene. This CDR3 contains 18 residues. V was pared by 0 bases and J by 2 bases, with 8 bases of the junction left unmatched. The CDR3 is CASSLEGTGGGFNTEAFF. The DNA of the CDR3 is TGCGCCAGCAGCTTGGAGGGGACAGGGGGCGGTTTTAACACTGAAGCTTTCTTT.

The chain's CDR3 is CASSLYHRGQETQYF. The CDR3 nucleotides are TGTGCCAGCAGCTTATACCACCGGGGCCAAGAGACCCAGTACTTC. This chain joins TRBV7-3 and TRBJ2-5; TRBD2 might be the D (5 bases). The CDR3 is 15 residues long. Germline V gene sequence: CDR1 SGHTA, CDR2 FQGTGA. Trimming took off 2 bases at V and 1 base at J, with 11 bases between the two ends.

The CDR3 DNA is TGTGCCAGTAGCCCCGGGCAGCGGGGGGATCTCTACAATGAGCAGTTCTTC. It translates to CASSPGQRGDLYNEQFF. The chain links TRBV27 to TRBJ2-1; TRBD2 matches 9 bases. This CDR3 is built from 17 residues. With V trimmed by 9 bases and J by 3 bases, 15 bases remained unmatched. Germline V gene data show CDR1 as MNHEY and CDR2 as SMNVEV (reference sequence).

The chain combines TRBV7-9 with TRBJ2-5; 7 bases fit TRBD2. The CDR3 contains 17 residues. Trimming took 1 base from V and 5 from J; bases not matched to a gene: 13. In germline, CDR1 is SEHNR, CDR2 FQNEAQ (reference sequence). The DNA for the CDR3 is TGTGCCAGCAGCTTAGATTGGCTAGCGGTCGTACAGGAGACCCAGTACTTC. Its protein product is CASSLDWLAVVQETQYF.

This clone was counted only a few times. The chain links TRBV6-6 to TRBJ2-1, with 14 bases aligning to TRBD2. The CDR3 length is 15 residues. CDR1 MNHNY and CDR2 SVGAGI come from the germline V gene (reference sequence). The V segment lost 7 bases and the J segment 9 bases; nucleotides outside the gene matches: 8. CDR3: CASIGLAGGVGEQFF. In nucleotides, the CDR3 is TGTGCCAGCATCGGACTAGCGGGAGGCGTAGGTGAGCAGTTCTTC.

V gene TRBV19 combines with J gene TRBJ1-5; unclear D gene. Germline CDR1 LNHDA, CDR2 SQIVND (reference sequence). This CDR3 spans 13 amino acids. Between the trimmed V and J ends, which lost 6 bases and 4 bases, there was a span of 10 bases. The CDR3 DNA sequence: TGTGCCAGTAGGAAGCAGGTAAATCAGCCCCAGCATTTT. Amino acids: CASRKQVNQPQHF.

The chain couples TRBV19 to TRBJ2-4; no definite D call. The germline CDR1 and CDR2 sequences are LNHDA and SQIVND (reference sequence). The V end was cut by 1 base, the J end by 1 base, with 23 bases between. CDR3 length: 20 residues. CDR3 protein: CASSIVSVRSSPRAKNIQYF. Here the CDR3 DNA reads TGTGCCAGTAGTATAGTTTCTGTTAGGTCGTCTCCCAGGGCCAAAAACATTCAGTACTTC.

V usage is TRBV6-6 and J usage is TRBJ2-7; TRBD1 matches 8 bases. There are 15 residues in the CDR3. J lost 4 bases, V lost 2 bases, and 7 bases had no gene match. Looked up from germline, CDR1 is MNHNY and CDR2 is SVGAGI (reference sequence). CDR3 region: CASSYRSGGAYEQYF. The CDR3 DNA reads TGTGCCAGCAGTTACCGTTCAGGGGGCGCGTACGAGCAGTACTTC.

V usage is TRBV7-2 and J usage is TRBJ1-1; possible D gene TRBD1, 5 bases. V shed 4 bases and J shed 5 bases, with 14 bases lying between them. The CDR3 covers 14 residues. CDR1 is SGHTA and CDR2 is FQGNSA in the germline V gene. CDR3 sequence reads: CASSSPGHRTEAFF. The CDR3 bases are TGTGCCAGCAGCTCTCCAGGGCATAGAACTGAAGCTTTCTTT.

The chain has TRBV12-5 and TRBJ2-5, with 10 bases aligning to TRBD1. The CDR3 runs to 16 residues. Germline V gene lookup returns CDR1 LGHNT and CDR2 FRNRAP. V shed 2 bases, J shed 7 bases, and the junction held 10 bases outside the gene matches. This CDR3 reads CASGLTVTGGAGTQYF. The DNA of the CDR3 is TGTGCTAGTGGTTTGACCGTGACAGGGGGCGCGGGGACCCAGTACTTC.

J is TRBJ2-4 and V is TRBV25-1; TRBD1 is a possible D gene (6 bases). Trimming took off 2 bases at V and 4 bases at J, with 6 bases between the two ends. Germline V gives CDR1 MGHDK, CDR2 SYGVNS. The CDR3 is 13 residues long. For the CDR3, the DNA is TGTGCCAGCAGTGAACAGGGGAAAAACATTCAGTACTTC. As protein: CASSEQGKNIQYF.

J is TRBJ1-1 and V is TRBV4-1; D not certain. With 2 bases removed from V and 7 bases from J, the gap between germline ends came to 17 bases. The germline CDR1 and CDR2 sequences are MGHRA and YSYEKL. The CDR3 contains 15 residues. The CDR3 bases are TGCGCCAGCAGCCAATTATTATTACCCGGGAGTGAAGCTTTCTTT. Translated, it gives CASSQLLLPGSEAFF.

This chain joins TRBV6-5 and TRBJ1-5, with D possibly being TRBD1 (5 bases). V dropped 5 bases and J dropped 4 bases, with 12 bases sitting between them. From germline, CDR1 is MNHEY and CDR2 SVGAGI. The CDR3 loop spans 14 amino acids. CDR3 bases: TGTGCCAGCAGTCGGGACCGGGAGAATCAGCCCCAGCATTTT. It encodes CASSRDRENQPQHF.

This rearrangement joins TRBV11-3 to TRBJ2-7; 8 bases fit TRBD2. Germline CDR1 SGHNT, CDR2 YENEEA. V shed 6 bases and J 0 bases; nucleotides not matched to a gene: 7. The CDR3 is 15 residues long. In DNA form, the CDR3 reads TGTGCCAGCAGAAAAGAAACTAGCGGCTCCTACGAGCAGTACTTC. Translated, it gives CASRKETSGSYEQYF. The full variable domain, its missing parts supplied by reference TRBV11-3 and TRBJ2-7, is EAGVVQSPRYKIIEKKQPVAFWCNPISGHNTLYWYLQNLGQGPELLIRYENEEAVDDSQLPKDRFSAERLKGVDSTLKIQPAELGDSAVYLCASRKETSGSYEQYFGPGTRLTVT.

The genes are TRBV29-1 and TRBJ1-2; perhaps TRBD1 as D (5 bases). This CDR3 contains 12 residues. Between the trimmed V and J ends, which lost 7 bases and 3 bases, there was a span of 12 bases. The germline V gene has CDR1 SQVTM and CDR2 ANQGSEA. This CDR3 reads CSAAGNDYGYTF. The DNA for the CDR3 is TGCAGCGCCGCAGGGAACGACTATGGCTACACCTTC.

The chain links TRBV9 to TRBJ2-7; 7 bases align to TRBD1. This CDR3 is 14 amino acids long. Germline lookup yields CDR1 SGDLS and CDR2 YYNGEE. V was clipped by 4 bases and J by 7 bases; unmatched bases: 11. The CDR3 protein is CASSTLGQFKEQYF. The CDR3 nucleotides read TGTGCCAGCAGCACTCTGGGACAGTTTAAAGAGCAGTACTTC.

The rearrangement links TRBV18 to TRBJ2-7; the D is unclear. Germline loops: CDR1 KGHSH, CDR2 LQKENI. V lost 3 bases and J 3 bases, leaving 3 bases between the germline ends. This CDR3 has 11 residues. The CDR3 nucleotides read TGTGCCAGCTCACCTCTCTACGAGCAGTACTTC. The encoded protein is CASSPLYEQYF. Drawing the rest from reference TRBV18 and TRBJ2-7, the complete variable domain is NAGVMQNPRHLVRRRGQEARLRCSPMKGHSHVYWYRQLPEEGLKFMVYLQKENIIDESGMPKERFSAEFPKEGPSILRIQQVVRGDSAAYFCASSPLYEQYFGPGTRLTVT.

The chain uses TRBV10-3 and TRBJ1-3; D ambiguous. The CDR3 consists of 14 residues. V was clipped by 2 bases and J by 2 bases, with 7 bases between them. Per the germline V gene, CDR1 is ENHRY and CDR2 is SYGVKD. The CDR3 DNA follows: TGTGCCATCAGTGAGCTAAATCCTGGAAACACCATATATTTT. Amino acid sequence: CAISELNPGNTIYF.

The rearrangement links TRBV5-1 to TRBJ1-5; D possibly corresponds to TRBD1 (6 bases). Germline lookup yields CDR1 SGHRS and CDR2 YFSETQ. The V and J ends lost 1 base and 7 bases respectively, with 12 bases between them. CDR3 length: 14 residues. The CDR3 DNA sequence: TGCGCCAGCAGCTTGCAGGGCAGGGGCCAGCCCCAGCATTTT. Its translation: CASSLQGRGQPQHF.

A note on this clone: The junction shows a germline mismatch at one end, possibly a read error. This chain's CDR3 is CSSSSYGTADGNQPQHF. As DNA, the CDR3 is TGTTCCAGCAGCTCATACGGGACAGCTGACGGCAATCAGCCCCAGCATTTT. The chain combines TRBV7-9 with TRBJ1-5; the match to TRBD1 covers 7 bases. Germline lookup yields CDR1 SEHNR and CDR2 FQNEAQ (reference sequence). The CDR3 is made up of 17 amino acids. The entire variable domain, with the rest obtained from reference TRBV7-9 and TRBJ1-5, is as follows: DTGVSQNPRHKITKRGQNVTFRCDPISEHNRLYWYRQTLGQGPEFLTYFQNEAQLEKSRLLSDRFSAERPKGSFSTLEIQRTEQGDSAMYLCSSSSYGTADGNQPQHFGDGTRLSIL.

The CDR3 is CASSLVGRALETQYF. As DNA, the CDR3 is TGTGCCAGCAGCTTGGTCGGGAGGGCCTTGGAGACCCAGTACTTC. V and J are TRBV7-3 and TRBJ2-5; 8 bases align to TRBD2. V dropped 3 bases and J dropped 5; count of bases not matched to a gene: 8. This CDR3 has 15 residues. The germline V gene has CDR1 SGHTA and CDR2 FQGTGA.

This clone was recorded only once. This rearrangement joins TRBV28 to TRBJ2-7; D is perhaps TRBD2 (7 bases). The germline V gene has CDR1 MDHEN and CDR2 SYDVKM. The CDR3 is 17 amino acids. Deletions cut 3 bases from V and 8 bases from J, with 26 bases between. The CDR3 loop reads CASSLNLGVAGRDKQYF. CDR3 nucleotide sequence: TGTGCCAGCAGTTTGAATCTGGGGGTAGCTGGGAGGGACAAGCAGTACTTC.

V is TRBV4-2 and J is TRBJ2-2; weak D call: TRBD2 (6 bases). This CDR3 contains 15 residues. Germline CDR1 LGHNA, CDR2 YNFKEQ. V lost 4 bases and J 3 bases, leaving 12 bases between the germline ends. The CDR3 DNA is TGTGCCAGCAGCCTTAGATCGGGGGACACCGGGGAGCTGTTTTTT. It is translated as CASSLRSGDTGELFF.

The CDR3 DNA reads as TGTGCCAGCAGCCCGGTGCCCCCCTTCGGAGTCGGTCGGCCCCAGCATTTT. Amino acid sequence: CASSPVPPFGVGRPQHF. The chain couples TRBV7-8 to TRBJ1-5, with D unclear. The CDR3 spans 17 residues. Germline values: CDR1 SGHVS, CDR2 FQNEAQ. V lost 5 bases and J 9 bases, leaving 26 bases between the germline ends.

The CDR3 bases are TGCGCCAGCAGCCAGTTTATCGGACAGGGACAAGAGACCCAGTACTTC. It translates to CASSQFIGQGQETQYF. The V gene is TRBV4-3, the J gene TRBJ2-5; 8 bases line up with TRBD1. The CDR3 has 16 residues. The germline gives CDR1 LGHNA, CDR2 YSLEER. After removal of 3 bases from V and 2 bases from J, the junction contained 8 bases not matched to a gene.

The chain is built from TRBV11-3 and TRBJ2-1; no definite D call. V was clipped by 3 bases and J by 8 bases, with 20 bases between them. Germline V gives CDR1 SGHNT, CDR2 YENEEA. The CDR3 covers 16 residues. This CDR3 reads CASSFTVVGRWYEQFF. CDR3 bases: TGTGCCAGCAGCTTCACCGTAGTTGGGCGATGGTATGAGCAGTTCTTC.

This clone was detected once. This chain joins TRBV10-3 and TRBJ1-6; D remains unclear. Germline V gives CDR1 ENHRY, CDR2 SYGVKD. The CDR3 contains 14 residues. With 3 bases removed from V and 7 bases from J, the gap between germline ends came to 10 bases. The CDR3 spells CAISDRVANSPLHF. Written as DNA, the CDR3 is TGTGCCATCAGTGATCGGGTCGCCAATTCACCCCTCCACTTT.

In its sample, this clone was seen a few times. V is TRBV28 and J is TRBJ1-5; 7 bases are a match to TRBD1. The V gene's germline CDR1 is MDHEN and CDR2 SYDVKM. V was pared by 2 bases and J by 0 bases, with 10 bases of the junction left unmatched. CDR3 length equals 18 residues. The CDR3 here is CASSLRAGGTYSNQPQHF. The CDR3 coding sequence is TGTGCCAGCAGTTTAAGGGCAGGGGGTACCTATAGCAATCAGCCCCAGCATTTT.

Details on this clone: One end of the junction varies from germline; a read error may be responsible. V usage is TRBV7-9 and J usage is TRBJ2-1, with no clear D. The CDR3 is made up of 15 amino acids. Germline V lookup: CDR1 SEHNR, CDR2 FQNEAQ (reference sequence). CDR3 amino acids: CSSSVRLGRHNEQFF. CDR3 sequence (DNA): TGTTCCAGCAGTGTACGGCTGGGCCGTCACAATGAGCAGTTCTTC.

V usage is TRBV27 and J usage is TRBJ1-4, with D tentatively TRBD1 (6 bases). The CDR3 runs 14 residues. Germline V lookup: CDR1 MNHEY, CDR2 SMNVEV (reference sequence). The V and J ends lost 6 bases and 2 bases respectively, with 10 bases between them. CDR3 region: CASSQGSTNEKLFF. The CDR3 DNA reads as TGTGCCAGCAGCCAGGGGTCTACTAATGAAAAACTGTTTTTT.

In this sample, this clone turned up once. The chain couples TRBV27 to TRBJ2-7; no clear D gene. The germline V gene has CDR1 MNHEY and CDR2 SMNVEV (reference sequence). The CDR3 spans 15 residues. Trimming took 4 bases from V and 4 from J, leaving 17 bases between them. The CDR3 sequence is CASSSSAGDGYEQYF. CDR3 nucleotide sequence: TGTGCCAGCAGTTCTTCTGCAGGTGATGGTTACGAGCAGTACTTC.